This T cell receptor (beta chain) was captured in a study of cytomegalovirus exposure and HLA in healthy donors. With 7 bases removed from V and 4 bases from J, the gap between germline ends came to 11 bases. CDR3 size: 13 residues. Germline CDR1 and CDR2: MGHDK and SYGVNS. Study-level results: Analysis performed later found roughly 18,000 TCR beta sequences associated with HLA alleles at 0.05 false discovery rate. Sequencing depth roughly uniform across donors was assumed in presence/absence analyses.

The primer mix had 60 Vbeta and 13 Jbeta primers. Generated by immunoSEQ multiplex PCR, the TCRdb table keeps only in-frame clones and is missing some. Seen here are 90,000 to 110,000 clones, about four fifths observed once, and the top ten hold roughly 2.1%. In the case of this clone: The antigen is unknown.

The clonotype originates from a man aged 25 to 45 in good health and CMV-seronegative. V and J are TRBV25-1 and TRBJ2-1; no reliable D call. Material for sequencing was PBMCs. The CDR3 DNA follows: TGTGCCAGCACCGAGGATATTTACAATGAGCAGTTCTTC. Amino acid sequence: CASTEDIYNEQFF.